The entry below describes one T cell receptor (beta chain). Its matching antigen is unknown. This record comes from a study of beta chain features in type 1 diabetes. General study points: Equally in patients and controls, shorter templates might have been favored by PCR. TCRB repertoires of naive, central memory and Treg cells appeared more similar among patients than among healthy donors. Any HLA effect on TCRB rearrangement was left unresolved by small sub-analyses.

The isolated RNA, all of it, was reverse transcribed, so expressed TCRB transcripts were what got sequenced. Libraries were prepared by immunoSEQ multiplex PCR; TCRdb keeps only in-frame clonotypes and omits some of them. Among some 360,000 clones listed, around 20% were seen once. Without exception, sorted populations had purity beyond 95%. The germline CDR1 and CDR2 sequences are SQVTM and ANQGSEA. CDR3 length: 12 residues. The trim removed 4 bases at V and 4 bases at J, leaving 3 bases unmatched. This chain joins TRBV29-1 and TRBJ2-5; 7 nucleotides align to TRBD2. The sequencing input was naive CD4+ T cells from blood. The source of this sequence is a woman between 18 and 29 years old in good health. CDR3 region: CSVGTGGETQYF. The CDR3 DNA sequence: TGCAGCGTTGGGACGGGGGGAGAGACCCAGTACTTC.